This T cell receptor (beta chain) was profiled in a study of post-analysis software for immune sequencing data. From germline, CDR1 is MNHEY and CDR2 SVGAGI. The CDR3 totals 13 residues. The V end lost 6 bases, the J end lost 6 bases, and 15 bases lay between the germline ends. Comment on this clonotype: Its antigen is undetermined.

Unique molecular identifiers had been added to the TCR beta cDNA libraries. TCRdb re-called the PCR reads with MiXCR, one entry per CDR3 protein. The sample consists of roughly 670,000 distinct CDR3 sequences, 59% of them appearing once. Study conclusions and caveats: Compared with controls, patients had more of about 5 TRBV segments, including TRBV5-6, TRBV5-1 and TRBV20-1. Significantly lower normalized Chao1 diversity was found in patients with multiple sclerosis relative to controls.

The chain recombines TRBV6-5 with TRBJ2-7, with D perhaps TRBD1 (6 bases). The sample comprised blood. This clonotype was sampled from a girl between 2 and 10 years old with multiple sclerosis. The CDR3 is CASSQTGSGEQYF. In nucleotides, the CDR3 is TGTGCCAGCAGCCAGACAGGTTCCGGCGAGCAGTACTTC.